One sample yielded the 30 T cell receptor beta chains listed below, sequenced in a study of T cells in Graves' hyperthyroidism and ophthalmopathy. TCR beta CDR3 region amplification was performed from RNA transcripts. HTBI primers drove first-round RT-PCR of the TCR CDR3. TCRdb re-called the multiplex PCR reads with MiXCR, one entry per CDR3 protein. This table has about 380,000 distinct CDR3 sequences, under 20% appearing once. The sequenced material came from blood. The origin of the receptors is a man aged 18 to 29 with Graves' ophthalmopathy.

This clonotype has ten or more counts. The rearrangement uses TRBV5-6 and TRBJ1-1, with D hard to call. Germline lookup yields CDR1 SGHDT and CDR2 YYEEEE. The V and J ends lost 5 bases and 7 bases respectively, with 6 bases between them. The CDR3 has 10 amino acids. CDR3 residues: CASRKREAFF. In DNA, the CDR3 is TGTGCCAGCAGGAAACGTGAAGCTTTCTTT.

This clonotype came up many times. The V gene is TRBV11-2, the J gene TRBJ1-2; D remains ambiguous. Germline assignment: CDR1 SGHAT and CDR2 FQNNGV. CDR3 length equals 15 residues. The V end lost 2 bases, the J end lost 4 bases, and 14 bases lay between the germline ends. The CDR3: CASSLSDLGFYGYTF. CDR3 nucleotides: TGTGCCAGCAGCTTATCTGATTTGGGTTTCTATGGCTACACCTTC.

The chain recombines TRBV5-6 with TRBJ1-1; 7 bases fit TRBD1. The CDR3 is 14 amino acids. Trimming cost V 6 bases and J 0 bases; bases outside gene matches: 5. Germline V lookup: CDR1 SGHDT, CDR2 YYEEEE. CDR3 region: CASTYRGLNTEAFF. The CDR3 DNA reads TGTGCCAGCACGTACAGGGGTTTGAACACTGAAGCTTTCTTT.

V is TRBV12-3 or TRBV12-4 and J is TRBJ2-2; D is uncertain. The CDR3 contains 15 residues. Trimming pared 4 bases from V and 6 bases from J, leaving 15 bases between. CDR3 sequence (DNA): TGTGCCAGCAGTTCAAACCCGCCCGGGCCCGGGGAGCTGTTTTTT. It is translated as CASSSNPPGPGELFF.

V usage is TRBV7-8 and J usage is TRBJ2-3, with 10 bases aligning to TRBD1. Germline V gene data show CDR1 as SGHVS and CDR2 as FQNEAQ. With V trimmed by 5 bases and J by 6 bases, 5 bases remained unmatched. The CDR3 sequence is 14 residues long. The CDR3 nucleotides read TGTGCCAGCAGCCCCGGGACAGGGGTGGATACGCAGTATTTT. Translation gives CASSPGTGVDTQYF.

The chain couples TRBV19 to TRBJ2-1, with TRBD2 matching over 13 bases. Germline-derived CDR1 and CDR2 are LNHDA and SQIVND (reference sequence). The CDR3 has 14 amino acids. The ends lost 3 bases at V and 12 bases at J; junction bases unmatched: 5. The CDR3 nucleotides read TGTGCCAGTAGTATCCGACTAGCGGGGGGTGGGCAGTTCTTC. This codes for CASSIRLAGGGQFF.

The V and J genes are TRBV9 and TRBJ2-5, with 16 nucleotides matching TRBD2. Germline V gives CDR1 SGDLS, CDR2 YYNGEE. This CDR3 is built from 17 residues. After removal of 3 bases from V and 5 bases from J, the junction contained 7 bases not matched to a gene. CDR3 sequence: CASSGGTSGGAWETQYF. CDR3 nucleotides: TGTGCCAGCAGCGGCGGGACTAGCGGGGGGGCCTGGGAGACCCAGTACTTC.

This clonotype appeared a single time. This clone may be a read error of a much larger clone one base away. The chain carries TRBV3-1 and TRBJ1-5; 8 positions match TRBD1. The DNA end is more similar to TRBJ2-3, so the J call may be wrong. The CDR3 has 15 residues. Looked up from germline, CDR1 is LGHDT and CDR2 is YNNKEL (reference sequence). CDR3 nucleotides: TGTGCCAGCAGCCAAGGGCAGGGGGCTTATCAGCCCCAGTATTTT. This translates into CASSQGQGAYQPQYF.

Notes on this clonotype: This sequence may be a read error, since a much larger clone differs from it by one base. The CDR3 reads CSADAGIANTEAFF. In DNA form, the CDR3 reads TGCAGTGCTGACGCAGGGATCGCGAACACTGAAGCTTTCTTT. The chain employs TRBV20-1 and TRBJ1-1; D may be TRBD1 (5 bases). The CDR3 is 14 amino acids. V gave up 5 bases and J gave up 1 base, with 14 bases separating them. Germline loops: CDR1 DFQATT, CDR2 SNEGSKA (reference sequence).

This clonotype was picked up many times. This sequence joins TRBV28 and TRBJ1-1, with 7 bases identical to TRBD1. The CDR3 is 13 residues long. The J segment lost 6 bases and the V segment lost 7 bases, leaving 8 bases of the junction unmatched. Germline V gene lookup returns CDR1 MDHEN and CDR2 SYDVKM. The CDR3 protein is CASTPNRGAEAFF. The CDR3 coding sequence is TGTGCCAGCACACCCAACAGGGGAGCTGAAGCTTTCTTT.

The V and J genes are TRBV7-9 and TRBJ1-2; 8 bases match TRBD1. This CDR3 spans 15 amino acids. Losses at the gene ends were 3 bases for V and 3 bases for J; bases not matched to a gene: 6. Per the germline V gene, CDR1 is SEHNR and CDR2 is FQNEAQ (reference sequence). The CDR3 DNA reads as TGTGCCAGCAGCTTGGGGACAGGTTCGGACTATGGCTACACCTTC. Translating it yields CASSLGTGSDYGYTF.

The chain's CDR3 is CASSQGYGGAETQYF. In DNA, the CDR3 is TGCGCCAGCAGCCAAGGGTATGGGGGGGCGGAGACCCAGTACTTC. V and J are TRBV4-1 and TRBJ2-5; D may be TRBD2 (7 bases). Trimming stripped 1 base from V and 5 bases from J, with 14 bases between. The CDR3 is made up of 15 amino acids. The germline CDR1 and CDR2 sequences are MGHRA and YSYEKL.

This clonotype was detected only a few times. This chain links TRBV5-4 with TRBJ1-5; the D is unclear. With 0 bases removed from V and 4 bases from J, the gap between germline ends came to 11 bases. CDR1 is SGHNT, CDR2 YYREEE, per germline (reference sequence). The CDR3 extends over 15 amino acids. As DNA, the CDR3 is TGTGCCAGCAGCTTGGGACCGGGCCTAAATCAGCCCCAGCATTTT. It encodes CASSLGPGLNQPQHF.

This clonotype occurred many times. CDR3 in DNA: TGTGCCAGCAGGACCGGGACTAGCGGGGGGGCTGAGACCCAGTACTTC. This encodes CASRTGTSGGAETQYF. J is TRBJ2-5 and V is TRBV2, with 16 bases identical to TRBD2. Germline trimming cut 6 bases from V and 5 bases from J; bases unmatched to any gene: 6. The CDR3 contains 16 residues. Germline V CDR1 and CDR2: SNHLY, FYNNEI.

CDR3 sequence: CASSRDSSGGGGNEQFF. CDR3 sequence (DNA): TGTGCCAGCAGTCGGGACTCTAGCGGGGGCGGGGGCAATGAGCAGTTCTTC. The chain combines TRBV7-9 with TRBJ2-1; 10 nucleotides match TRBD2. The germline CDR1 and CDR2 sequences are SEHNR and FQNEAQ (reference sequence). The CDR3 covers 17 residues. V dropped 6 bases and J dropped 6; count of bases not matched to a gene: 14.

To note about this clonotype: This may be a read error: a much more frequent sequence differs by one nucleotide. The rearrangement uses TRBV20-1 and TRBJ1-1, with TRBD1 matching 7 bases. The germline V gene has CDR1 DFQATT and CDR2 SNEGSKA (reference sequence). The CDR3 contains 12 residues. CDR3 in amino acids: CSTRLQGIEAFF. The DNA of the CDR3 is TGCAGTACTAGACTACAGGGGATTGAAGCTTTCTTT.

This sequence joins TRBV3-1 and TRBJ1-3; D not certain. Trimming shortened V by 4 bases and J by 0 bases, and 7 bases separated the two germline ends. Germline assignment: CDR1 LGHDT and CDR2 YNNKEL (reference sequence). The length of the CDR3 is 14 residues. The DNA of the CDR3 is TGTGCCAGCAGCCGACCTCGCTCTGGAAACACCATATATTTT. Its translation: CASSRPRSGNTIYF.

V is TRBV18 and J is TRBJ1-5; D is unclear. CDR1 is KGHSH and CDR2 is LQKENI in the germline V gene. This CDR3 region has 14 residues. The germline V and J ends were trimmed by 4 bases and 5 bases, with 12 bases remaining between them. DNA for the CDR3: TGTGCCAGCTCACACACGGCGGAGGATCAGCCCCAGCATTTT. Protein: CASSHTAEDQPQHF.

This clonotype was seen ten or more times. The V call is TRBV28, the J call TRBJ2-7; 11 bases match TRBD2. CDR3 length: 16 amino acids. J gave up 1 base and V 4 bases, and 6 bases lay outside the gene matches. Germline-derived CDR1 and CDR2 are MDHEN and SYDVKM. DNA of the CDR3: TGTGCCAGCAGTTGGTCTAGCGGGGGGCCTTCCTACGAGCAGTACTTC. It codes for CASSWSSGGPSYEQYF. Looking up the rest from reference TRBV28 and TRBJ2-7 gives the full variable domain: DVKVTQSSRYLVKRTGEKVFLECVQDMDHENMFWYRQDPGLGLRLIYFSYDVKMKEKGDIPEGYSVSREKKERFSLILESASTNQTSMYLCASSWSSGGPSYEQYFGPGTRLTVT.

This clonotype has more than one count but fewer than ten. Sequence at one end of the junction differs from germline and may be a read error. The gene calls are TRBV7-7 and TRBJ2-5; D gene uncertain. This CDR3 has 13 amino acids. From germline, CDR1 is SSHAT and CDR2 FNYEAQ (reference sequence). CDR3 protein: CASSPKLRETQYF. The CDR3 DNA sequence: TGTGCTAGCAGTCCTAAGCTCCGGGAGACCCAGTACTTC.

This clonotype was picked up many times. V is TRBV3-1 and J is TRBJ1-2, with D hard to call. V shed 0 bases and J shed 6 bases, with 14 bases lying between them. Germline CDR1 and CDR2: LGHDT and YNNKEL (reference sequence). This CDR3 region has 15 residues. This CDR3 reads CASSQDPDPVDGYTF. The DNA for the CDR3 is TGTGCCAGCAGCCAAGACCCGGACCCGGTGGATGGCTACACCTTC.

The chain joins TRBV9 to TRBJ2-5, with 7 nucleotides matching TRBD1. The CDR3 is 15 residues long. V trimming: 3 bases; J trimming: 4 bases; junction bases outside the gene matches: 9. CDR1 and CDR2 (germline): SGDLS, YYNGEE. The CDR3 here is CASSALQGLGETQYF. DNA of the CDR3: TGTGCCAGCAGCGCCCTACAGGGGTTGGGAGAGACCCAGTACTTC.

This clonotype showed up many times. The chain carries TRBV7-3 and TRBJ2-7; either TRBD1 or TRBD2 may supply D (5 bases each). CDR3 length equals 14 residues. Looked up from germline, CDR1 is SGHTA and CDR2 is FQGTGA. Trimming removed 6 bases at V and 9 bases at J, with 21 bases between. For the CDR3, the DNA is TGTGCCAGCAGTCGACCTCGAGAGGGGTTGCGGCAGTACTTC. Residues: CASSRPREGLRQYF.

The table lists this clonotype with a few counts. The J gene is TRBJ2-3, the V gene TRBV5-1, with 8 positions matching TRBD2. This CDR3 has 15 amino acids. CDR1 and CDR2 (germline): SGHRS, YFSETQ. V shed 4 bases and J 7 bases; nucleotides not matched to a gene: 11. CDR3: CASSPAATSEYTQYF. In DNA, the CDR3 is TGCGCCAGCAGCCCGGCGGCGACTAGCGAGTATACGCAGTATTTT. The complete variable domain, with remaining parts taken from reference TRBV5-1 and TRBJ2-3, reads KAGVTQTPRYLIKTRGQQVTLSCSPISGHRSVSWYQQTPGQGLQFLFEYFSETQRNKGNFPGRFSGRQFSNSRSEMNVSTLELGDSALYLCASSPAATSEYTQYFGPGTRLTVL.

V usage is TRBV20-1 and J usage is TRBJ1-2; D uncertain. Germline V CDR1 and CDR2: DFQATT, SNEGSKA (reference sequence). CDR3 length equals 15 residues. The V end lost 0 bases, the J end lost 4 bases, and 15 bases lay between the germline ends. DNA for the CDR3: TGCAGTGCTAGAGACAATCTAGTTACCTTCTATGGCTACACCTTC. Its translation is CSARDNLVTFYGYTF.

This clonotype was seen many times. As DNA, the CDR3 is TGTGCCAGCAGGTTCATAGCGGGGGCGGAAGAGACCCAGTACTTC. Amino acid sequence: CASRFIAGAEETQYF. V is TRBV3-1 and J is TRBJ2-5; 9 bases are a match to TRBD2. With 6 bases clipped from V and 3 bases from J, the junction kept 8 bases outside the gene matches. The V gene's germline CDR1 is LGHDT and CDR2 YNNKEL (reference sequence). The CDR3 length is 15 residues.

The gene calls are TRBV13 and TRBJ2-7, with TRBD2 matching over 14 bases. Germline lookup yields CDR1 PRHDT and CDR2 FYEKMQ (reference sequence). Losses at the gene ends were 4 bases for V and 4 bases for J; bases not matched to a gene: 6. This CDR3 has 16 residues. CDR3 coding DNA: TGTGCCAGCAGCTCGGGACTAGCGGGGGCGCAATACGAGCAGTACTTC. It is translated as CASSSGLAGAQYEQYF.

This clonotype occurred many times. The rearrangement links TRBV6-1 to TRBJ2-4, with 8 nucleotides matching TRBD1. CDR1 and CDR2 from the germline V gene are MNHNS and SASEGT. The V gene end was trimmed by 10 bases and the J gene end by 1 base; junction bases not matched to a gene: 6. The CDR3 runs to 14 residues. The CDR3 nucleotides read TGTGCCACAGCGACAGGGGCGGCCAAAAACATTCAGTACTTC. It translates to CATATGAAKNIQYF.

V gene TRBV28 combines with J gene TRBJ2-1, with TRBD1 as a possible D gene (6 bases). V lost 5 bases to trimming and J lost 13 bases, with 15 bases between them. Germline lookup yields CDR1 MDHEN and CDR2 SYDVKM. This CDR3 spans 12 amino acids. CDR3 protein: CASSRQVTSQFF. Written as DNA, the CDR3 is TGTGCCAGCAGTCGACAGGTAACGTCTCAGTTCTTC.

This clonotype was seen more than once but under ten times. As DNA, the CDR3 is TGTGCCAGCAGTAACAGGACTAGCGGGGGGATGGACACCGGGGAGCTGTTTTTT. This encodes CASSNRTSGGMDTGELFF. The rearrangement joins TRBV6-5 to TRBJ2-2, with 14 bases aligning to TRBD2. V was pared by 5 bases and J by 3 bases, with 8 bases of the junction left unmatched. Germline assignment: CDR1 MNHEY and CDR2 SVGAGI. The CDR3 consists of 18 residues.